One and the same sample provided the 14 T cell receptor beta chains below, sequenced in a study of blood T cell repertoires in COVID-19. Assay: immunoSEQ multiplex PCR; the TCRdb copy retains only in-frame clones and omits some. In the table there are some 180,000 clones, around 89% of which are singletons. Source material: peripheral blood. The source is a man aged 40-49 years with active or convalescent COVID-19.

The V and J genes are TRBV19 and TRBJ2-7; TRBD2 aligns across 7 bases. Germline assignment: CDR1 LNHDA and CDR2 SQIVND (reference sequence). Unmatched junction bases numbered 12, after V lost 8 bases and J lost 5 bases. The CDR3 covers 14 residues. The CDR3 nucleotides are TGTGCCAGTGCACTTGGGCGGGAGCGCAACGAGCAGTACTTC. Residues: CASALGRERNEQYF.

The rearrangement links TRBV19 to TRBJ1-1, with D uncertain. CDR1 is LNHDA, CDR2 SQIVND, per germline (reference sequence). With 5 bases removed from V and 8 bases from J, the gap between germline ends came to 12 bases. This CDR3 comprises 12 residues. The DNA for the CDR3 is TGTGCCAGTAGTGAGAGACAAAGGGAAGCTTTCTTT. Amino acid sequence: CASSERQREAFF.

The V and J genes are TRBV5-1 and TRBJ2-7; D is ambiguous. This CDR3 is built from 13 residues. The V end lost 3 bases, the J end lost 6 bases, and 13 bases lay between the germline ends. Germline-derived CDR1 and CDR2 are SGHRS and YFSETQ. The CDR3 loop is CASSSGTGGEQYF. The CDR3 coding sequence is TGCGCCAGCAGCTCCGGAACGGGTGGCGAGCAGTACTTC. The full variable domain, in which reference TRBV5-1 and TRBJ2-7 provide the parts outside the CDR3, is KAGVTQTPRYLIKTRGQQVTLSCSPISGHRSVSWYQQTPGQGLQFLFEYFSETQRNKGNFPGRFSGRQFSNSRSEMNVSTLELGDSALYLCASSSGTGGEQYFGPGTRLTVT.

This clone was counted a single time. J is TRBJ1-2 and V is TRBV6-1, with D possibly matching TRBD1 (5 bases). Germline V gives CDR1 MNHNS, CDR2 SASEGT. This CDR3 is built from 15 residues. V dropped 1 base and J dropped 4 bases, with 13 bases sitting between them. CDR3 residues: CASSEGWQGIYGYTF. The CDR3 nucleotides are TGTGCCAGCAGTGAAGGGTGGCAGGGAATCTATGGCTACACCTTC.

About this clone itself: The sample carries other DNA sequences with the same CDR3. V and J are TRBV7-2 and TRBJ2-7; D is unclear. This CDR3 region has 12 residues. V lost 2 bases and J lost 4, with 6 bases in between. The germline gives CDR1 SGHTA, CDR2 FQGNSA. CDR3 coding DNA: TGTGCCAGCAGCTTATCCAGATACGAGCAGTACTTC. Protein sequence: CASSLSRYEQYF.

This chain links TRBV29-1 with TRBJ1-1; D remains unclear. CDR3 size: 11 residues. Germline V CDR1 and CDR2: SQVTM, ANQGSEA. V shed 3 bases and J shed 11 bases, with 13 bases lying between them. CDR3 DNA: TGCAGCGTTGATAGGGCCACGGGGGCTTTCTTT. Translation: CSVDRATGAFF.

This chain uses TRBV18 with TRBJ1-1, with a weak D call TRBD1 (5 bases). The CDR3 is 16 residues long. In germline, CDR1 is KGHSH, CDR2 LQKENI. Trimming left V 2 bases short and J 5 bases short, with 18 bases between. The CDR3 DNA sequence: TGTGCCAGCTCACCAGAAGTTAGTCAGGGAAGTACTGAAGCTTTCTTT. Translating gives CASSPEVSQGSTEAFF.

V gene TRBV11-2 combines with J gene TRBJ2-5, with 8 nucleotides matching TRBD2. V gave up 2 bases and J gave up 5 bases; unmatched junction bases: 7. This CDR3 is 15 amino acids long. Germline V gives CDR1 SGHAT, CDR2 FQNNGV. CDR3 sequence (DNA): TGTGCCAGCAGCTTATACGGGGGGGGGACGGAGACCCAGTACTTC. Translated, it gives CASSLYGGGTETQYF.

On this clone: At one end the junction does not follow the germline gene, possibly because of a read error. The chain is built from TRBV7-9 and TRBJ2-1; 12 positions match TRBD2. Per germline, CDR1 SEHNR and CDR2 FQNEAQ (reference sequence). This CDR3 region has 19 residues. CDR3 region: CASTLRDRRTSGAYNEQFF. As DNA, the CDR3 is TGTGCCAGCACCTTAAGGGACAGGAGGACTAGCGGGGCTTACAATGAGCAGTTCTTC.

Concerning this clone: The sample contains more than one DNA sequence encoding this CDR3. The genes are TRBV5-1 and TRBJ1-3, with D maybe TRBD1 (5 bases). This CDR3 has 13 amino acids. Germline CDR1 SGHRS, CDR2 YFSETQ. Trimming stripped 3 bases from V and 1 base from J, with 5 bases between. This chain's CDR3 is CASSSGSGNTIYF. The DNA for the CDR3 is TGCGCCAGCAGCTCAGGGTCTGGAAACACCATATATTTT. Complete variable domain (other parts from reference TRBV5-1 and TRBJ1-3): KAGVTQTPRYLIKTRGQQVTLSCSPISGHRSVSWYQQTPGQGLQFLFEYFSETQRNKGNFPGRFSGRQFSNSRSEMNVSTLELGDSALYLCASSSGSGNTIYFGEGSWLTVV.

The V call is TRBV18, the J call TRBJ1-2; no clear D. V lost 1 base and J lost 1, with 10 bases in between. The CDR3 has 15 residues. Germline CDR1 KGHSH, CDR2 LQKENI. CDR3 in amino acids: CASSPQGVGNYGYTF. The CDR3 nucleotides are TGTGCCAGCTCACCACAGGGAGTTGGTAACTATGGCTACACCTTC.

The rearrangement links TRBV4-3 to TRBJ1-2, with a tentative D call TRBD1 (5 bases). Germline V gives CDR1 LGHNA, CDR2 YSLEER. CDR3 size: 15 residues. Trimming shortened V by 4 bases and J by 0 bases, and 12 bases separated the two germline ends. Here the CDR3 reads CASSLNDRSNYGYTF. DNA for the CDR3: TGCGCCAGCAGCCTGAACGACAGATCTAACTATGGCTACACCTTC.

The CDR3 DNA reads as TGTGCCAGCAGCTTACCCCGGGGGGGACAGGGCCCAGATACGCAGTATTTT. This gives the protein CASSLPRGGQGPDTQYF. The chain has TRBV11-3 and TRBJ2-3; tentative D call: TRBD1 (9 bases). CDR3 length: 17 amino acids. V was clipped by 2 bases and J by 4 bases, with 19 bases between them. Germline V gene lookup returns CDR1 SGHNT and CDR2 YENEEA.

The table lists this clone with a few counts. This chain joins TRBV24-1 and TRBJ1-1; D might be TRBD1 (5 bases). This CDR3 has 14 residues. Germline CDR1 KGHDR, CDR2 SFDVKD. Trimming removed 5 bases at V and 1 base at J, with 10 bases between. This CDR3 is CATSAGTANTEAFF. The CDR3 coding sequence is TGTGCCACCAGTGCCGGGACTGCGAACACTGAAGCTTTCTTT.